This T cell receptor (beta chain) comes out of a study of blood T cell repertoires in COVID-19. Across the whole study: PBMCs, B-cell-depleted T cells, or T cells were the source of the cDNA or gDNA that made up the material.

Authors' data handling: Reference gene primer amplification yielded estimated nucleated cell counts. The repertoire was sequenced with immunoSEQ multiplex PCR; TCRdb's copy has only in-frame clones and lacks some. The D gene and trimming were derived from the DNA, and the V and J assignments and clone size from that table. The table includes fewer than 150,000 clones, nearly 90% detected once. Trimming at V came to 1 base and at J to 6 bases, leaving 5 bases not matched to a gene. Germline V gene lookup returns CDR1 SGHTA and CDR2 FQGTGA. The CDR3 spans 14 residues. The chain is built from TRBV7-3 and TRBJ1-1; TRBD1 aligns across 7 bases. Sequenced sample: peripheral blood. The receptor's source is a woman in her sixties with COVID-19, enrolled during active disease. In nucleotides, the CDR3 is TGTGCCAGCAGCTTAAGACAGGGTAACGCTGAAGCTTTCTTT. Translated, it gives CASSLRQGNAEAFF. Looking up the rest from reference TRBV7-3 and TRBJ1-1 gives the full variable domain: GAGVSQTPSNKVTEKGKYVELRCDPISGHTALYWYRQSLGQGPEFLIYFQGTGAADDSGLPNDRFFAVRPEGSVSTLKIQRTERGDSAVYLCASSLRQGNAEAFFGQGTRLTVV.